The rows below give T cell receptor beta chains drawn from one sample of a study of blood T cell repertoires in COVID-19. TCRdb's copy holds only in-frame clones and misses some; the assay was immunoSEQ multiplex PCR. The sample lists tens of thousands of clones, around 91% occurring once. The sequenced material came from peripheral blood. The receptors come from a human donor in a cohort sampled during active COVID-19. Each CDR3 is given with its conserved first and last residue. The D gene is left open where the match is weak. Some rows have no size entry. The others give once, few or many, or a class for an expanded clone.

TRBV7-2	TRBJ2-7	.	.	TGTGCCAGCAGCTTAGGGCAGTTCTACGAGCAGTACTTC	CASSLGQFYEQYF
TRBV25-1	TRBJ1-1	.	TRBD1	TGTGCCAGCAGTGGCCCCAGGACAGGGACAGTCACTGAAGCTTTCTTT	CASSGPRTGTVTEAFF
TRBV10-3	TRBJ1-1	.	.	TGTGCCATCAGTGAGTCGGGAGGACATAACACTGAAGCTTTCTTT	CAISESGGHNTEAFF
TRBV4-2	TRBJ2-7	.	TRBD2	TGTGCCAGCAGCCAAACGACGACTAGCGGCTCCTACGAGCAGTACTTC	CASSQTTTSGSYEQYF
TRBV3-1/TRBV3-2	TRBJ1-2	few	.	TGTGCCAGCAGTTACGGACAATCCACCTATGGCTACACCTTC	CASSYGQSTYGYTF
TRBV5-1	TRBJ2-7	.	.	TGCGCCAGCAGCTTGGCGGGTTCGTACGAGCAGTACTTC	CASSLAGSYEQYF
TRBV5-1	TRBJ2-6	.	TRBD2	TGCGCCAGCAGCCCGTCTAGCGGGGGGGCGGCTGGGGCCAACGTCCTGACTTTC	CASSPSSGGAAGANVLTF
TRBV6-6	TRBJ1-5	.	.	TGTGCCAGCAGTTACTCGAATGCGGGCAATCAGCCCCAGCATTTT	CASSYSNAGNQPQHF
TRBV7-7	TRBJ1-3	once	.	TGTGCCAGCAGCTTATCGCCAGAAAACACCATATATTTT	CASSLSPENTIYF
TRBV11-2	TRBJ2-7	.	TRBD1	TGTGCCAGCAGCTTCGGGACAGGGGGTTTGGGGTCCTACGAGCAGTACTTC	CASSFGTGGLGSYEQYF
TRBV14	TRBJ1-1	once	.	TGTGCCAGCAGCCGTTGGGATGCAGGGTCGGGAGCTTTCTTT	CASSRWDAGSGAFF